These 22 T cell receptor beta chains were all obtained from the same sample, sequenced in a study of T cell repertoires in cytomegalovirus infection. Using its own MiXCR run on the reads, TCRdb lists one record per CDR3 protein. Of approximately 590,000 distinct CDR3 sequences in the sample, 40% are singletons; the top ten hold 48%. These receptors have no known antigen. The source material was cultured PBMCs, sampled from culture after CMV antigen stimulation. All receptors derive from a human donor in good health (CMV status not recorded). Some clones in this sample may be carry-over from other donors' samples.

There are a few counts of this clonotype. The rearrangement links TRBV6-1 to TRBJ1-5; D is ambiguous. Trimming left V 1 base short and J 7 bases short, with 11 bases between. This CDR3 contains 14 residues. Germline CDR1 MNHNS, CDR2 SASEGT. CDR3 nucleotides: TGTGCCAGCAGTGAAGAGGGTAGAGGGCAGCCCCAGCATTTT. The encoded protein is CASSEEGRGQPQHF.

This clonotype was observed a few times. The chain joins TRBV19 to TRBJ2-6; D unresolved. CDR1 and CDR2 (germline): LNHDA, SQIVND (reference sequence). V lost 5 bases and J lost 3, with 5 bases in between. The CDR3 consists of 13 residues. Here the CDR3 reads CASSDLGANVLTF. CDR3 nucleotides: TGTGCCAGTAGTGACCTTGGGGCCAACGTCCTGACTTTC.

Here the CDR3 reads CSAEVLAGGLIYTDTQYF. The DNA of the CDR3 is TGCAGTGCTGAGGTGCTGGCGGGGGGCCTTATATACACAGATACGCAGTATTTT. This chain connects TRBV20-1 to TRBJ2-3, with 8 bases fitting TRBD2. Germline CDR1 DFQATT, CDR2 SNEGSKA (reference sequence). V shed 5 bases, J shed 2 bases, and the junction held 18 bases outside the gene matches. The CDR3 has 18 amino acids.

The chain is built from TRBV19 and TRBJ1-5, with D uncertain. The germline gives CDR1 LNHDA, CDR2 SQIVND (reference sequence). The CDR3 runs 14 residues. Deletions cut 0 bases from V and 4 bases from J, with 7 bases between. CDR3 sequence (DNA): TGTGCCAGTAGTATAGATCTCAGAAATCAGCCCCAGCATTTT. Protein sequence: CASSIDLRNQPQHF.

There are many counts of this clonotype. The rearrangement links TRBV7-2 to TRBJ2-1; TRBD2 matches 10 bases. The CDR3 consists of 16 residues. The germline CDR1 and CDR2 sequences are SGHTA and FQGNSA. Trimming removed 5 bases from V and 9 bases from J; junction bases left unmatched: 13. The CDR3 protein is CASSRNLAGVGAEQFF. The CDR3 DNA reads TGTGCCAGCAGCCGCAACCTAGCGGGAGTGGGGGCTGAGCAGTTCTTC.

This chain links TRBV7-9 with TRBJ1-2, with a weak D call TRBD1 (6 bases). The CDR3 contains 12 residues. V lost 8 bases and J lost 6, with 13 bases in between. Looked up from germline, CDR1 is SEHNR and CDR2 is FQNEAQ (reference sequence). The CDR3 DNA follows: TGTGCCAGCCTAAAGTCAGGGGATGGCTACACCTTC. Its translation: CASLKSGDGYTF.

CDR3 loop: CASARTGGFYEQYF. The CDR3 DNA reads as TGTGCCAGCGCAAGGACAGGGGGCTTCTACGAGCAGTACTTC. The chain carries TRBV6-5 and TRBJ2-7, with TRBD1 matching over 11 bases. There are 14 residues in the CDR3. Germline trimming cut 8 bases from V and 3 bases from J; bases unmatched to any gene: 6. The V gene's germline CDR1 is MNHEY and CDR2 SVGAGI.

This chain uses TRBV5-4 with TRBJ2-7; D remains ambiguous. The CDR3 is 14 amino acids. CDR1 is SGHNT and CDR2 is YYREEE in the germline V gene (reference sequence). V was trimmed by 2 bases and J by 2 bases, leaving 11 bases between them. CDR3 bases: TGTGCCAGCAGCTTTGATTCGACGGCCTACGAGCAGTACTTC. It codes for CASSFDSTAYEQYF. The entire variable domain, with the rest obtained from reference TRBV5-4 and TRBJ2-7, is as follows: ETGVTQSPTHLIKTRGQQVTLRCSSQSGHNTVSWYQQALGQGPQFIFQYYREEENGRGNFPPRFSGLQFPNYSSELNVNALELDDSALYLCASSFDSTAYEQYFGPGTRLTVT.

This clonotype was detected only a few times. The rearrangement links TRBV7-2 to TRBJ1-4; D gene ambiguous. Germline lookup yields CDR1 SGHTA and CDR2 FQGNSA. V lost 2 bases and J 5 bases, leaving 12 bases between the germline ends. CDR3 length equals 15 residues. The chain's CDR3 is CASSLLLGRNEKLFF. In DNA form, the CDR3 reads TGTGCCAGCAGCTTACTTCTCGGACGAAATGAAAAACTGTTTTTT.

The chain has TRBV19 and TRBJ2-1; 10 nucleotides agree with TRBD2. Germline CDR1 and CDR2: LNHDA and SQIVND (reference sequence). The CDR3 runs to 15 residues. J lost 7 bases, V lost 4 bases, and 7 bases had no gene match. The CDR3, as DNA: TGTGCCAGTAGTACCCCGCTAGCGGGGGAGAATGAGCAGTTCTTC. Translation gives CASSTPLAGENEQFF.

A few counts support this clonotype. The CDR3 bases are TGTGCCAGCTCACCATCCGGGGGTCAGGGCTACACCTTC. It translates to CASSPSGGQGYTF. The genes are TRBV18 and TRBJ1-2, with D perhaps TRBD1 (5 bases). The CDR3 spans 13 residues. Germline values: CDR1 KGHSH, CDR2 LQKENI. The germline V and J ends were trimmed by 2 bases and 8 bases, with 12 bases remaining between them.

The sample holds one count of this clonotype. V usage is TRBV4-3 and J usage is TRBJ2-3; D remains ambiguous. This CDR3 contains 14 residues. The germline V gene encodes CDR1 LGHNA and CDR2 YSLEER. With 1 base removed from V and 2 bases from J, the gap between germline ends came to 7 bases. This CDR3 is CASSQGLHTDTQYF. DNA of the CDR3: TGCGCCAGCAGCCAAGGTCTGCACACAGATACGCAGTATTTT.

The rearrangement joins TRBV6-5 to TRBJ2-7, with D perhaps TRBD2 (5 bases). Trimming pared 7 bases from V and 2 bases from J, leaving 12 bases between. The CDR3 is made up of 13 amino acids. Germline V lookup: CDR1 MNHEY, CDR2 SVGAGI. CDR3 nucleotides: TGTGCCAGCATCAAGCCGGGAACCTACGAGCAGTACTTC. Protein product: CASIKPGTYEQYF.

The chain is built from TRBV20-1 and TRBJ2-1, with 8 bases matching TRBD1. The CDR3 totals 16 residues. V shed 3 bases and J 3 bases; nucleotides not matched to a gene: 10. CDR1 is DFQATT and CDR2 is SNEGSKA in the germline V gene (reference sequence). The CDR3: CSARSLTGAFYNEQFF. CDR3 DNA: TGCAGTGCTAGGTCCCTGACAGGGGCGTTCTACAATGAGCAGTTCTTC.

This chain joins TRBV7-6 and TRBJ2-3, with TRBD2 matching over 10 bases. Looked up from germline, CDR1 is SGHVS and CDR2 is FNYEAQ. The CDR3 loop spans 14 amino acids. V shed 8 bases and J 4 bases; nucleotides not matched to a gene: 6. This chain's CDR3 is CASGLAGVSDTQYF. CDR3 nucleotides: TGTGCCAGCGGCCTAGCGGGAGTGTCAGATACGCAGTATTTT.

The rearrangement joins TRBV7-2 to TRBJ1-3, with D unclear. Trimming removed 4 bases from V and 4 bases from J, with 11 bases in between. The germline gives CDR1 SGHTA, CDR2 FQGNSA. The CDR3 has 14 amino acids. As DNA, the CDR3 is TGTGCCAGCAGCTCCCCCGGCGAAGGAAACACCATATATTTT. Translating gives CASSSPGEGNTIYF. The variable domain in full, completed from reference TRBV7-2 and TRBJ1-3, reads GAGVSQSPSNKVTEKGKDVELRCDPISGHTALYWYRQSLGQGLEFLIYFQGNSAPDKSGLPSDRFSAERTGGSVSTLTIQRTQQEDSAVYLCASSSPGEGNTIYFGEGSWLTVV.

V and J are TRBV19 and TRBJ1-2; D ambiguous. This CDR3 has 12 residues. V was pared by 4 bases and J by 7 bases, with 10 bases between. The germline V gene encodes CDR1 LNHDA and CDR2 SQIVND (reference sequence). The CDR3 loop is CASSTERSGYTF. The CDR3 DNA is TGTGCCAGTAGTACTGAGAGGAGTGGCTACACCTTC. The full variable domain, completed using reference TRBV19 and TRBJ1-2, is DGGITQSPKYLFRKEGQNVTLSCEQNLNHDAMYWYRQDPGQGLRLIYYSQIVNDFQKGDIAEGYSVSREKKESFPLTVTSAQKNPTAFYLCASSTERSGYTFGSGTRLTVV.

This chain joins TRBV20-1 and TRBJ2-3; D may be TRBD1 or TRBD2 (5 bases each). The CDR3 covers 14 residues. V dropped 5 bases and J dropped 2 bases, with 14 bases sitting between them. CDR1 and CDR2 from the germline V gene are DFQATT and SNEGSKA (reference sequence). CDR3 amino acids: CSAATGTTTDTQYF. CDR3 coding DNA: TGCAGTGCTGCGACGGGGACCACCACAGATACGCAGTATTTT.

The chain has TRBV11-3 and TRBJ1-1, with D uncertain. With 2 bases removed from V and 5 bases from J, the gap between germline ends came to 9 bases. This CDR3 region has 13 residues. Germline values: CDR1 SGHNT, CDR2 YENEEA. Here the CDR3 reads CASSLNWRTEAFF. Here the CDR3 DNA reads TGTGCCAGCAGCTTAAATTGGAGGACTGAAGCTTTCTTT. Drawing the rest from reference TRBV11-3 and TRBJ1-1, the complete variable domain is EAGVVQSPRYKIIEKKQPVAFWCNPISGHNTLYWYLQNLGQGPELLIRYENEEAVDDSQLPKDRFSAERLKGVDSTLKIQPAELGDSAVYLCASSLNWRTEAFFGQGTRLTVV.

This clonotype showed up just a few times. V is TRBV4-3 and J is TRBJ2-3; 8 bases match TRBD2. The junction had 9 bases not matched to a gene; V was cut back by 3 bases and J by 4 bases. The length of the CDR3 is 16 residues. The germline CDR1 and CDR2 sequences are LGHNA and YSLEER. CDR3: CASSQGSGSAADTQYF. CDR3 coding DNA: TGCGCCAGCAGCCAGGGGAGCGGGAGTGCGGCAGATACGCAGTATTTT.

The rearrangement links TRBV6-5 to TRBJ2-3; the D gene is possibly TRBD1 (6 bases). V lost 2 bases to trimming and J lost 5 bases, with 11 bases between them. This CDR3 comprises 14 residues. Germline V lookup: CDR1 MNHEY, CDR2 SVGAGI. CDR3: CASSYGQGIDTQYF. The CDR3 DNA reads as TGTGCCAGCAGTTACGGTCAGGGGATAGATACGCAGTATTTT.

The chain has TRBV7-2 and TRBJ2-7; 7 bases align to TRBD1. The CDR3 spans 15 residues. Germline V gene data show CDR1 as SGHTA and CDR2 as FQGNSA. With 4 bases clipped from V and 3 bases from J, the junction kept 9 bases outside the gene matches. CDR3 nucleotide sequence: TGTGCCAGCAGCTCGGCCGGGACAGCGAGCTACGAGCAGTACTTC. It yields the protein CASSSAGTASYEQYF.